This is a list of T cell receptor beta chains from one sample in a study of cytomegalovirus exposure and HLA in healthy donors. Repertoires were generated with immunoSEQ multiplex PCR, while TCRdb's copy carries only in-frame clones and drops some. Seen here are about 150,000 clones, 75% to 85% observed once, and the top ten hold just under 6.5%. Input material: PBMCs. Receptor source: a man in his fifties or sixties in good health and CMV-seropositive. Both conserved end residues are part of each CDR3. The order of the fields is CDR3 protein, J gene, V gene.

CDR3 protein: CASRIRDSYGYTF; J gene: TRBJ1-2; V gene: TRBV2
CDR3 protein: CAISVEQARSYEQYF; J gene: TRBJ2-7; V gene: TRBV10-3
CDR3 protein: CASSNQGARNTGELFF; J gene: TRBJ2-2; V gene: TRBV5-1
CDR3 protein: CASSENGEKLFF; J gene: TRBJ1-4; V gene: TRBV27
CDR3 protein: CASSLGPSWETQYF; J gene: TRBJ2-5; V gene: TRBV7-2
CDR3 protein: CAWSKIRGLDEQYF; J gene: TRBJ2-7; V gene: TRBV30
CDR3 protein: CASSQGTSGRIGYEQYF; J gene: TRBJ2-7; V gene: TRBV9
CDR3 protein: CAISDGTGSSPLHF; J gene: TRBJ1-6; V gene: TRBV10-3
CDR3 protein: CASSGGGARGYTF; J gene: TRBJ1-2; V gene: TRBV2
CDR3 protein: CASRPPLAGSAYEQYF; J gene: TRBJ2-7; V gene: TRBV28
CDR3 protein: CASSATRASEQYF; J gene: TRBJ2-7; V gene: TRBV2
CDR3 protein: CASSLPGGTDTQYF; J gene: TRBJ2-3; V gene: TRBV5-1
CDR3 protein: CASSVTSGTQETQYF; J gene: TRBJ2-5; V gene: TRBV7-8
CDR3 protein: CASSVDPKYHEQYF; J gene: NA; V gene: TRBV9
CDR3 protein: CATASSGRAGDTQYF; J gene: TRBJ2-3; V gene: TRBV15
CDR3 protein: CASSPRGFSGVSNEKLFF; J gene: TRBJ1-4; V gene: TRBV18
CDR3 protein: CASSQASGTAPSTDTQYF; J gene: TRBJ2-3; V gene: TRBV4-1